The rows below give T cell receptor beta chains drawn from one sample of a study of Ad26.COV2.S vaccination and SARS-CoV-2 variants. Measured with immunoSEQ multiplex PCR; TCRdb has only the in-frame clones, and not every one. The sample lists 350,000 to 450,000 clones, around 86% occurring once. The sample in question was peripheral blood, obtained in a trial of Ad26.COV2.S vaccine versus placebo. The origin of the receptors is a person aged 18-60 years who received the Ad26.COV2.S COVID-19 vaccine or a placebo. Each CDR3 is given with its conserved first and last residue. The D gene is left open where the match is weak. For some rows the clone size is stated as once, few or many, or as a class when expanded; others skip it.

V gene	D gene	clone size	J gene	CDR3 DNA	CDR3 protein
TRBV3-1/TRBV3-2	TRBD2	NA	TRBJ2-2	TGTGCCAGCAGTCGGACTAGCGGGGGAGGCGGGGAGCTGTTTTTT	CASSRTSGGGGELFF
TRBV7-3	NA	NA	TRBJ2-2	TGTGCCAGCAGCTTAAATGGTCTGGGGGCAGGCACCGGGGAGCTGTTTTTT	CASSLNGLGAGTGELFF
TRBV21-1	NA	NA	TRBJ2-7	TGTGCCAGCAGCAAATTAGTGGAATCGGGGCGGAGCTCCTACGAGCAGTACTTC	CASSKLVESGRSSYEQYF
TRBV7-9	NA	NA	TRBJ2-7	TGTGCCAGCAGCTTAGGGGGGACTTCACGAACCTACGAGCAGTACTTC	CASSLGGTSRTYEQYF
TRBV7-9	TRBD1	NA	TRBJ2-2	TGTGCCAGCCGAGACCCGGGACAGCCGAACACCGGGGAGCTGTTTTTT	CASRDPGQPNTGELFF
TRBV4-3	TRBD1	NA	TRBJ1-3	TGCGCCAGCAGCCAAGATCTGACAGGGGTATCTGGAAACACCATATATTTT	CASSQDLTGVSGNTIYF
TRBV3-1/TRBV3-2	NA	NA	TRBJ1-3	TGTGCCAGCAGCCAAGAACGGTCGGAAAACACCATATATTTT	CASSQERSENTIYF
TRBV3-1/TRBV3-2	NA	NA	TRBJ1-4	TGTGCCAGCAGCCAAGGCCGATGGGATGTTAATGAAAAACTGTTTTTT	CASSQGRWDVNEKLFF
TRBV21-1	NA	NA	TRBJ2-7	TGTGCCAGCAGCTCCCGTCGGGGATCCTACGAGCAGTACTTC	CASSSRRGSYEQYF
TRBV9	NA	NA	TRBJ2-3	TGTGCCAGCAGCGTATTACCGGGACCCAGCACAGATACGCAGTATTTT	CASSVLPGPSTDTQYF
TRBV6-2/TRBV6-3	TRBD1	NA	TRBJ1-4	TGTGCCAGCAGTTATAAGAAAACAGGGGGCTTCTTATGGGAAAAACTGTTTTTT	CASSYKKTGGFLWEKLFF
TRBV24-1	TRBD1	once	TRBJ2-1	TGTGCCACCAGTGATACGGGACAGGGGTTGCATGAGCAGTTCTTC	CATSDTGQGLHEQFF
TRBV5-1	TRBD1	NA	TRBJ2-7	TGCGCCAGCAGCTTCGATGACGGACAGGGATACGAGCAGTACTTC	CASSFDDGQGYEQYF
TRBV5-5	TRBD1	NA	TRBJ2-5	TGTGCCAGCAGCCCACCTGGACAGGGGGCCGAGACCCAGTACTTC	CASSPPGQGAETQYF
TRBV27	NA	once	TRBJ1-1	TGTGCCAGCAGTTCCTTGGGACGAAGGAGGCACACTGAAGCTTTCTTT	CASSSLGRRRHTEAFF
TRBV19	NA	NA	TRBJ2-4	TGTGCCAGTAGTATATCGGGGAGTGGGTCCAAAAACATTCAGTACTTC	CASSISGSGSKNIQYF
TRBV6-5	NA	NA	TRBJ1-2	TGTGCCAGCACCCCAGAAATCTATGGCTACACCTTC	CASTPEIYGYTF
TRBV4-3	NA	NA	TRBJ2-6	TGCGCCAGCAGCCAGTCAGTGCTGAACTCTGGGGCCAACGTCCTGACTTTC	CASSQSVLNSGANVLTF
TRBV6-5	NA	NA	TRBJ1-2	TGTGCCAGCAGTTACAGCCGGGGCCCTTGGGGAGGCTACACCTTC	CASSYSRGPWGGYTF
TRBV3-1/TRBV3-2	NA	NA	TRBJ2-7	TGTGCCAGCAGCCAAGGATGGGAGCAGTACTTC	CASSQGWEQYF
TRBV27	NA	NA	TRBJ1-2	TGTGCCAGCAGTTTTACCGGGTATGGCTACACCTTC	CASSFTGYGYTF
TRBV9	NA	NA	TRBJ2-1	TGTGCCAGCAGCCCCCCTCGGACTAAACGGTACAATGAGCAGTTCTTC	CASSPPRTKRYNEQFF
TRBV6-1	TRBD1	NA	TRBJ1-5	TGTGCCAGCAGGGAACCGGGACAGGGGGCAAATCAGCCCCAGCATTTT	CASREPGQGANQPQHF
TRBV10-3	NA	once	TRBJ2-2	TGTGCCATCAACTCCGGGACCGGGGAGCTGTTTTTT	CAINSGTGELFF
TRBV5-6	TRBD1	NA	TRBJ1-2	TGTGCCAGCAGAACCGGACAGGTTGCCTATGGCTACACCTTC	CASRTGQVAYGYTF
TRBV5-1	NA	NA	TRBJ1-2	TGCGCCAGCGCGGTCCGGGACGCAAATTACTATGGCTACACCTTC	CASAVRDANYYGYTF
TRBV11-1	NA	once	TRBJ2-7	TGTGCCAGCAGTCCTACAGGGCCCTCCTACGAGCAGTACTTC	CASSPTGPSYEQYF
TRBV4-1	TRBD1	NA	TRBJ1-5	TGCGCCAGCAGCCAAGATGCGGGACAGGGCTATCAGCCCCAGCATTTT	CASSQDAGQGYQPQHF
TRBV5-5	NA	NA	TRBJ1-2	TGTGCCAGCAGCTGGGGCGCAGGGGTTAACTATGGCTACACCTTC	CASSWGAGVNYGYTF
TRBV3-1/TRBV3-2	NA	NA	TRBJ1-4	TGTGCCAGCAGCCTCGGGAATGAAAAACTGTTTTTT	CASSLGNEKLFF
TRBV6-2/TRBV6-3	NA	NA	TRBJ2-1	TGTGCCAGCAGTTACCCAGGGCCGTACAATGAGCAGTTCTTC	CASSYPGPYNEQFF
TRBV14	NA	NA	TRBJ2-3	TGTGCCAGCAGCCAAGTGTCAGGGCTGAGCACAGATACGCAGTATTTT	CASSQVSGLSTDTQYF
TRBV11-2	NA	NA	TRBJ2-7	TGTGCCAGCAGCCCTCTGGGCTACGAGCAGTACTTC	CASSPLGYEQYF
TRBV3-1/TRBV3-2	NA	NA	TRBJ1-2	TGTGCCAGCAGCCCAGGGAGGCCTGGCTATGGCTACACCTTC	CASSPGRPGYGYTF
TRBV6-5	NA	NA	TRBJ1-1	TGTGCCAGCAGTTACTGGTTGAGGGGGGGGCCAGCTTTCTTT	CASSYWLRGGPAFF
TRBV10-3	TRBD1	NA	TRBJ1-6	TGTGCCATCAGTGAGGGGCTAGGGGACAGGGGGTCACCCCTCCACTTT	CAISEGLGDRGSPLHF
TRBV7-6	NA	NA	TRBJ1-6	TGTGCCAGCAGCTTAGACAGGGAACCCTATAATTCACCCCTCCACTTT	CASSLDREPYNSPLHF
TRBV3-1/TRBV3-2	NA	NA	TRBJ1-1	TGTGCCAGCAGCCAAGTAAGAGGAACTGAAGCTTTCTTT	CASSQVRGTEAFF
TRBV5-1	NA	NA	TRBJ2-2	TGCGCCAGCAGACAAACAGGCCCCGGGGAGCTGTTTTTT	CASRQTGPGELFF
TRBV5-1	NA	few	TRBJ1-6	TGCGCCAGCAGCTTTGCGGATTATAATTCACCCCTCCACTTT	CASSFADYNSPLHF
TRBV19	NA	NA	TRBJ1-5	TGTGCCAGTAGTATAGCGGAGTACGCGCCCCAGCATTTT	CASSIAEYAPQHF
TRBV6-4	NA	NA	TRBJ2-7	TGTGCCAGAGGAGGGGAATGGGAAAGCTCCTACGAGCAGTACTTC	CARGGEWESSYEQYF
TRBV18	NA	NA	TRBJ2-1	TGTGCCACCAAATTTCAGTCCGGGACCGTGGTTGATGAGCAGTTCTTC	CATKFQSGTVVDEQFF
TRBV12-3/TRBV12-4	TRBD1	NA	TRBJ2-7	TGTGCCAGCTGGACAGGGTGCGAGCAGTACTTC	CASWTGCEQYF
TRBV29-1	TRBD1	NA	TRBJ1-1	TGCAGCGTTGTTCCTCGGACAGGGAAGAACACTGAAGCTTTCTTT	CSVVPRTGKNTEAFF